The 25 T cell receptor beta chains below all came from one sample that was sequenced in a study of control samples from healthy donors and cancer patients. Assay: immunoSEQ multiplex PCR; the TCRdb copy retains only in-frame clones and omits some. This sample has tens of thousands of clones, with approximately 94% found just once. The sequencing input was PBMCs. The receptors stem from a woman aged 40 to 50 with lung cancer.

This clone was seen only a few times. The rearrangement links TRBV12-2 to TRBJ1-6. TRBV12-2 is annotated as a pseudogene. The CDR3 sequence is 16 residues long. The CDR3 region has the DNA TGTGCAAGTCGCTTAGGAAATGAGGGAAGATGGTCACCCCTCCACTTT. It codes for CASRLGNEGRWSPLHF.

The chain is built from TRBV7-2 and TRBJ2-2; possibly TRBD1 for D (6 bases). The CDR3 is 15 amino acids. CDR1 and CDR2 from the germline V gene are SGHTA and FQGNSA. Trimming removed 1 base from V and 1 base from J, with 7 bases in between. CDR3 nucleotide sequence: TGTGCCAGCAGCTTAGTGACAGGGAACACCGGGGAGCTGTTTTTT. It is translated as CASSLVTGNTGELFF.

The J gene is TRBJ2-7, the V gene TRBV11-2; D is perhaps TRBD2 (7 bases). Germline V lookup: CDR1 SGHAT, CDR2 FQNNGV. This CDR3 contains 16 residues. Trimming stripped 1 base from V and 6 bases from J, with 19 bases between. The CDR3 region is CASSLVGGAKKFEQYF. The CDR3 nucleotides are TGTGCCAGCAGCTTAGTAGGGGGGGCAAAAAAGTTCGAGCAGTACTTC.

This chain uses TRBV27 with TRBJ2-3; 10 positions agree with TRBD2. The CDR3 is 16 amino acids. With V trimmed by 7 bases and J by 5 bases, 12 bases remained unmatched. The germline V gene has CDR1 MNHEY and CDR2 SMNVEV (reference sequence). CDR3 sequence reads: CASTLFSGGAKDTQYF. In nucleotides, the CDR3 is TGTGCCAGCACCCTCTTCAGCGGGGGGGCAAAAGATACGCAGTATTTT.

The chain recombines TRBV7-2 with TRBJ1-2; D might be TRBD1 (6 bases). The germline V and J ends were trimmed by 0 bases and 2 bases, with 10 bases remaining between them. The V gene's germline CDR1 is SGHTA and CDR2 FQGNSA. The CDR3 loop spans 15 amino acids. The CDR3 reads CASSLARDTNYGYTF. The DNA for the CDR3 is TGTGCCAGCAGCTTAGCCCGGGACACGAACTATGGCTACACCTTC.

This chain joins TRBV11-3 and TRBJ2-2; 8 bases agree with TRBD2. The CDR3 spans 16 residues. V lost 5 bases to trimming and J lost 1 base; unmatched junction nucleotides: 6. CDR1 and CDR2 (germline): SGHNT, YENEEA. The CDR3 loop reads CASSRISGGNTGELFF. The CDR3 DNA follows: TGTGCCAGCAGCCGAATAAGCGGGGGGAACACCGGGGAGCTGTTTTTT.

The chain recombines TRBV29-1 with TRBJ2-1, with 11 bases that match TRBD2. Germline values: CDR1 SQVTM, CDR2 ANQGSEA. The trim removed 5 bases at V and 9 bases at J, leaving 6 bases unmatched. The CDR3 has 13 residues. The DNA of the CDR3 is TGCAGCGTTCTAGCGGGGGGCTCCGTTGAGCAGTTCTTC. This gives the protein CSVLAGGSVEQFF.

This clone came up once. The chain's CDR3 is CASNPQGLTLAGSTEQFF. The CDR3 nucleotides are TGTGCCAGTAACCCTCAGGGGCTTACACTAGCGGGGTCAACTGAGCAGTTCTTC. This chain connects TRBV19 to TRBJ2-1, with 10 bases lining up with TRBD2. The V segment lost 7 bases and the J segment 9 bases; nucleotides outside the gene matches: 21. The length of the CDR3 is 18 residues. The germline V gene has CDR1 LNHDA and CDR2 SQIVND (reference sequence).

The CDR3 DNA follows: TGTGCCAGCAGCTTATTCAAAGGGGCTCTCGGAAACACCATATATTTT. Its translation is CASSLFKGALGNTIYF. The chain is built from TRBV7-9 and TRBJ1-3; a weak D match, TRBD1 (5 bases). V was pared by 2 bases and J by 4 bases, with 15 bases between. The CDR3 has 16 amino acids. Germline V gives CDR1 SEHNR, CDR2 FQNEAQ (reference sequence). Variable domain in full (rest from reference TRBV7-9 and TRBJ1-3): DTGVSQNPRHKITKRGQNVTFRCDPISEHNRLYWYRQTLGQGPEFLTYFQNEAQLEKSRLLSDRFSAERPKGSFSTLEIQRTEQGDSAMYLCASSLFKGALGNTIYFGEGSWLTVV.

Worth noting for this clone: The sample holds other DNA sequences that translate to the same CDR3. The chain uses TRBV4-2 and TRBJ1-1; possibly TRBD1 for D (6 bases). The germline V gene has CDR1 LGHNA and CDR2 YNFKEQ. The CDR3 has 15 amino acids. Trimming took 0 bases from V and 2 from J, leaving 10 bases between them. The CDR3 sequence is CASSQDRGGNTEAFF. CDR3 sequence (DNA): TGTGCCAGCAGCCAAGATCGGGGGGGCAACACTGAAGCTTTCTTT.

V is TRBV7-2 and J is TRBJ2-2; possibly TRBD1 or TRBD2 for D (5 bases each). Trimming removed 1 base at V and 5 bases at J, with 17 bases between. This CDR3 region has 17 residues. Looked up from germline, CDR1 is SGHTA and CDR2 is FQGNSA. The CDR3 is CASSLDGTKRITGELFF. Here the CDR3 DNA reads TGTGCCAGCAGCTTAGACGGGACCAAGCGAATTACCGGGGAGCTGTTTTTT.

This clone has just one count. The V and J genes are TRBV19 and TRBJ1-6; D perhaps matches TRBD1 (6 bases). The CDR3 has 14 amino acids. Germline-derived CDR1 and CDR2 are LNHDA and SQIVND (reference sequence). The ends were cut back, 9 bases at V and 6 bases at J, with 15 bases in the middle. In DNA, the CDR3 is TGTGCCAGCCAATCGGGACACCTTAATTCACCCCTCCACTTT. Translation: CASQSGHLNSPLHF.

This clone was seen only once. This chain connects TRBV5-6 to TRBJ2-7; D unclear. V was cut by 2 bases and J by 3 bases, with 15 bases left in between. Germline V gene data show CDR1 as SGHDT and CDR2 as YYEEEE. The CDR3 length is 15 residues. CDR3 sequence reads: CASSLPGQANYEQYF. In nucleotides, the CDR3 is TGTGCCAGCAGCTTACCCGGGCAAGCAAACTACGAGCAGTACTTC. Complete variable domain (other parts from reference TRBV5-6 and TRBJ2-7): DAGVTQSPTHLIKTRGQQVTLRCSPKSGHDTVSWYQQALGQGPQFIFQYYEEEERQRGNFPDRFSGHQFPNYSSELNVNALLLGDSALYLCASSLPGQANYEQYFGPGTRLTVT.

The chain combines TRBV4-2 with TRBJ2-1; D may be TRBD2 (5 bases). V was clipped by 1 base and J by 6 bases, with 13 bases between them. Per germline, CDR1 LGHNA and CDR2 YNFKEQ. The CDR3 spans 15 residues. This chain's CDR3 is CASSQVESGGNEQFF. The DNA for the CDR3 is TGTGCCAGCAGCCAAGTCGAGAGCGGTGGCAATGAGCAGTTCTTC.

This chain joins TRBV7-9 and TRBJ2-2; D is unclear. V gave up 7 bases and J gave up 0 bases, with 12 bases separating them. There are 15 residues in the CDR3. Germline CDR1 and CDR2: SEHNR and FQNEAQ (reference sequence). The CDR3 spells CASTSGPTNTGELFF. DNA of the CDR3: TGTGCCAGCACCTCCGGGCCGACGAACACCGGGGAGCTGTTTTTT.

V gene TRBV15 combines with J gene TRBJ1-6, with D unclear. Trimming took 1 base from V and 4 from J, leaving 8 bases between them. Germline V gene lookup returns CDR1 LNHNV and CDR2 YYDKDF (reference sequence). CDR3 length: 15 amino acids. CDR3 nucleotides: TGTGCCACCAGCAGAGTACAGCAGTATAATTCACCCCTCCACTTT. It yields the protein CATSRVQQYNSPLHF.

This sequence joins TRBV15 and TRBJ2-5, with TRBD1 matching over 7 bases. CDR3 length equals 15 residues. Looked up from germline, CDR1 is LNHNV and CDR2 is YYDKDF (reference sequence). Trimming cost V 6 bases and J 2 bases; bases outside gene matches: 9. CDR3 nucleotide sequence: TGTGCCACCAGGGCAGAACCGGGACAGCAAGAGACCCAGTACTTC. Residues: CATRAEPGQQETQYF.

The genes are TRBV2 and TRBJ2-3, with TRBD1 matching 11 bases. Germline V lookup: CDR1 SNHLY, CDR2 FYNNEI. This CDR3 has 15 residues. Trimming removed 9 bases from V and 5 bases from J; junction bases left unmatched: 10. CDR3 sequence: CASLYPGTGGDTQYF. The CDR3 DNA is TGTGCCAGTCTTTACCCTGGGACAGGGGGAGATACGCAGTATTTT.

The chain combines TRBV3-1 (or the pseudogene TRBV3-2) with TRBJ1-4; no reliable D call. Per germline, CDR1 LGHDT and CDR2 YNNKEL (reference sequence). Trimming removed 1 base from V and 8 bases from J, with 14 bases in between. The CDR3 sequence is 15 residues long. Here the CDR3 DNA reads TGTGCCAGCAGCCAAGTGGCCGGGGTGTCGGAAAAACTGTTTTTT. Translation gives CASSQVAGVSEKLFF.

This chain links TRBV5-1 with TRBJ2-2; D gene uncertain. Trimming pared 4 bases from V and 6 bases from J, leaving 16 bases between. Germline V gives CDR1 SGHRS, CDR2 YFSETQ. This CDR3 spans 15 amino acids. CDR3 in amino acids: CASSPGRAAPGELFF. In nucleotides, the CDR3 is TGCGCCAGCAGCCCGGGCCGCGCTGCCCCCGGGGAGCTGTTTTTT.

As regards this clone: The junction departs from germline at one end; a sequencing error may be responsible. In the same sample, other DNA sequences code for this CDR3. The genes are TRBV2 and TRBJ1-3; weak D call: TRBD1 (6 bases). Germline CDR1 and CDR2: SNHLY and FYNNEI. The CDR3 contains 12 residues. CDR3 nucleotides: TGTGCTAGCAGGGGAGCTAGGAACACCATATATTTT. Its translation is CASRGARNTIYF.

The V gene is TRBV5-1, the J gene TRBJ2-1, with 7 bases aligning to TRBD2. This CDR3 spans 15 amino acids. Germline CDR1 is SGHRS and CDR2 is YFSETQ. With 5 bases clipped from V and 3 bases from J, the junction kept 8 bases outside the gene matches. The CDR3 loop reads CASRPGLGIYNEQFF. The CDR3 DNA is TGCGCCAGCAGGCCCGGACTAGGTATCTACAATGAGCAGTTCTTC.

V and J are TRBV5-1 and TRBJ1-1; D is unresolved. The CDR3 is 13 residues long. Deletions cut 0 bases from V and 4 bases from J, with 7 bases between. Germline V gives CDR1 SGHRS, CDR2 YFSETQ. CDR3 nucleotides: TGCGCCAGCAGCTTGGCGGTGGGCACTGAAGCTTTCTTT. Its translation: CASSLAVGTEAFF.

The chain combines TRBV7-2 with TRBJ1-2; 7 bases map to TRBD1. Trimming removed 1 base from V and 1 base from J; junction bases left unmatched: 6. CDR1 and CDR2 (germline): SGHTA, FQGNSA. The CDR3 covers 16 residues. This chain's CDR3 is CASSLVFTGVNYGYTF. The CDR3 bases are TGTGCCAGCAGCTTAGTTTTTACAGGGGTTAACTATGGCTACACCTTC. Variable domain in full (rest from reference TRBV7-2 and TRBJ1-2): GAGVSQSPSNKVTEKGKDVELRCDPISGHTALYWYRQSLGQGLEFLIYFQGNSAPDKSGLPSDRFSAERTGGSVSTLTIQRTQQEDSAVYLCASSLVFTGVNYGYTFGSGTRLTVV.

The chain links TRBV12-3 or TRBV12-4 to TRBJ1-5; D is undetermined. The length of the CDR3 is 12 residues. Trimming stripped 5 bases from V and 6 bases from J, with 8 bases between. The CDR3 DNA reads TGTGCCAGCAGTCCAAAGATTCAGCCCCAGCATTTT. It specifies CASSPKIQPQHF.